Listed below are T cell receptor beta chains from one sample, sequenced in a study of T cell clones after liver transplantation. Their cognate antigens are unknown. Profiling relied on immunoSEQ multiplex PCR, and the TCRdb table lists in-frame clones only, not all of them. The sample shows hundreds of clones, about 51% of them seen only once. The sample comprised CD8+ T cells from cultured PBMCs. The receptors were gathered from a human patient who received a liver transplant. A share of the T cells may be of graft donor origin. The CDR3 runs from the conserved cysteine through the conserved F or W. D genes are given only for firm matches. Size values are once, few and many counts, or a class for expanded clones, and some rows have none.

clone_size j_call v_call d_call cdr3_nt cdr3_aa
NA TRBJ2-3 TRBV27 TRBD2 TGTGCCAGCAGTCTAAGGACTAGCGGGGGCACAGATACGCAGTATTTT CASSLRTSGGTDTQYF
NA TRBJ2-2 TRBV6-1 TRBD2 TGTGCCAGCAGTGAAAAATCCAGCGGACTAGGTACCGGGGAGCTGTTTTTT CASSEKSSGLGTGELFF
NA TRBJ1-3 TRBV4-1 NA TGCGCCAGCAGCCAATCTAGCCGCTCTGGAAACACCATATATTTT CASSQSSRSGNTIYF
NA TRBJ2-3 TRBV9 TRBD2 TGTGCCAGCAGCGCGGGGAGCGGGGGGGCCATTTACACAGATACGCAGTATTTT CASSAGSGGAIYTDTQYF
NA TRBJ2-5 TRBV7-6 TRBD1 TGTGCCAGCAGCTTAACGGGGACAGGGGGCGAATTCGGGACCCAGTACTTC CASSLTGTGGEFGTQYF
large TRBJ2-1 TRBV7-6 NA TGTGCCAGCAGCTTAGAATCGGGCGACAGGTCCTACAATGAGCAGTTCTTC CASSLESGDRSYNEQFF
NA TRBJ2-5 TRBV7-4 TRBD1 TGTGCCAGCAGCTTAACGGGGACAGGGGGCGAATTCGGGACCCAGTACTTC CASSLTGTGGEFGTQYF
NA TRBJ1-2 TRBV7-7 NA TGCGCCAGCAGCCAAGACGACAGCTATGGCTACACCTTC CASSQDDSYGYTF
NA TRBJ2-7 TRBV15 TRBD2 TGTGCCACCAGCAGACCCCCGGGCGGGGGGGGGTACGAGCAGTACTTC CATSRPPGGGGYEQYF
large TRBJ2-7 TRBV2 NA TGTGCCAGCAGTGAACGTGGCACCTACGAGCAGTACTTC CASSERGTYEQYF
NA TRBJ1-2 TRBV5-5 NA TGCGCCAGCAGCCAAGACGACAGCTATGGCTACACCTTC CASSQDDSYGYTF
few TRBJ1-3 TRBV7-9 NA TGTGCCAGCAGCTTATTAGGGGGGACTGGAAACACCATATATTTT CASSLLGGTGNTIYF
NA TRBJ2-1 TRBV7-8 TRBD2 TGTGCCAGCAGCTTGGAACAAGTAGCGGGAGGGCAGGACAATGAGCAGTTCTTC CASSLEQVAGGQDNEQFF
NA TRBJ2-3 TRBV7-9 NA TGTGCCAGCAGCTTATCCCCGATTAGGGATACGCAGTATTTT CASSLSPIRDTQYF
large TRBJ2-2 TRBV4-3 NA TGCGCCAGCAGCCAACTGGAACGGCACACCGGGGAGCTGTTTTTT CASSQLERHTGELFF
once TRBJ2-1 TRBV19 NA TGTGCCAGTAGTATAGACGTGACACCGGGCTACTACAATGAGCAGTTCTTC CASSIDVTPGYYNEQFF
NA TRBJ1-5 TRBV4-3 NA TGCGCCAGCAGCCAACGAACAGGGTCTAATCAGCCCCAGCATTTT CASSQRTGSNQPQHF
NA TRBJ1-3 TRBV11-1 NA TGTGCCAGCAGCCCCACGGAGTCTGGAAACACCATATATTTT CASSPTESGNTIYF
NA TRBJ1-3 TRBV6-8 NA TGTGCCAGCAGTTACAGGGGCTATGGAAACACCATATATTTT CASSYRGYGNTIYF
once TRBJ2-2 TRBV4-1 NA TGCGCCAGCAGCCTTCTAGGCCTCGGGGAGCTGTTTTTT CASSLLGLGELFF
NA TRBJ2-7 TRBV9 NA TGTGCCAGCAGCCCGTACGGGGGAGAGCAGTACTTC CASSPYGGEQYF
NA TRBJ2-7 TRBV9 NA TGTGCCAGCAGCCCTCGATTGGGGTCTGACACCTACGAGCAGTACTTC CASSPRLGSDTYEQYF
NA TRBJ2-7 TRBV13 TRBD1 TGTGCCAGCAGCCCCCGGACAGGTCTAAGCGAGCAGTACTTC CASSPRTGLSEQYF
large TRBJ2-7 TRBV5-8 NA TGTGCCAGCAGGCCCCTGGGCTACTCCTACGAGCAGTACTTC CASRPLGYSYEQYF
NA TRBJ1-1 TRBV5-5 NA TGTGCCAGCAGCTTCGGGCTCAACACTGAAGCTTTCTTT CASSFGLNTEAFF
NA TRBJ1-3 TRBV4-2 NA TGTGCCAGCAGCCAGACCCCAGGGAGCTCTGGAAACACCATATATTTT CASSQTPGSSGNTIYF
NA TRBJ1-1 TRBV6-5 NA TGTGCCAGCAGTTACGCGGTGAACACTGAAGCTTTCTTT CASSYAVNTEAFF
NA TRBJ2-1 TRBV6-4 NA TGTGCCAGCAGCCCCTCCCCCAGGAGCTCCTACAATGAGCAGTTCTTC CASSPSPRSSYNEQFF
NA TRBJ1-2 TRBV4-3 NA TGCGCCAGCAGCCGGATAGTAGGGTACAATGGCTACACCTTC CASSRIVGYNGYTF